This T cell receptor (beta chain) was recorded in a study of T cell clones after liver transplantation. Study context: Post-transplant blood was tracked for graft-donor-reactive T cell clones identified in a pre-transplant mixed lymphocyte reaction.

Trimming cost V 5 bases and J 1 base, with 11 bases left between them. The V gene's germline CDR1 is MGHRA and CDR2 YSYEKL. The CDR3 contains 14 residues. Whole-study findings and limits: A significant post-transplant drop in circulating graft-donor-reactive CD4 TCRbeta sequences occurred in most of the 8 subjects. Donor-reactive sequences fell more than third party-reactive ones, suggesting partial deletion.

Comment on this clone: The antigen remains unidentified.

Clones were read by immunoSEQ multiplex PCR, and TCRdb kept only the in-frame ones, dropping some. Of approximately 6,300 clones listed, 79% are singletons. Sample: CD8+ T cells from blood, taken 24 months after liver transplant. This TCR was sampled from a human patient who received a liver transplant. A subset of T cells may come from the graft donor. The V call is TRBV4-1, the J call TRBJ1-1; TRBD1 might be the D (6 bases). The CDR3 is CASSFGTTNTEAFF. The CDR3 DNA is TGCGCCAGCAGCTTCGGGACAACGAACACTGAAGCTTTCTTT.